Reported below is one T cell receptor beta chain. The antigen is not known. At the deep level, the assay was run. The assay was immunoSEQ multiplex PCR, and TCRdb's table has in-frame clones only and misses some. Altogether millions of clones are present, roughly 94% being singletons, with the ten largest covering 0.13%. The donors, all of them Caucasian adults, lived in Nashville, Tennessee. Deletions cut 2 bases from V and 3 bases from J, with 12 bases between. The CDR3 is 15 residues long. CDR1 is SGHVS and CDR2 is FQNEAQ in the germline V gene. The sample comes from a study of shared clonotypes between healthy human individuals. General observations from the study: Generation probability values for non-shared clonotypes were lower than those for clonotypes shared by all four donors.

The chain has TRBV7-8 and TRBJ2-3; a weak D match, TRBD1 (6 bases). The material sequenced was naive CD4+ T cells sorted from blood. Subset noted: CD45RA+ positively selected. This TCR was sampled from a man aged 18 to 35 in good health. Here the CDR3 reads CASSLSRGGTDTQYF. Here the CDR3 DNA reads TGTGCCAGCAGCTTATCCAGGGGCGGGACAGATACGCAGTATTTT.